Detailed here is one TCR beta chain. The data originate from a study of spatial heterogeneity in lung cancer. The time point was: sample taken at primary tumor resection. Whole RNA, isolated from tumor, nontumor lung or frozen PBMC, was sequenced without prior sorting. TCRdb itself ran the 5' RACE reads through MiXCR, one entry per CDR3 protein. The table includes roughly 49,000 distinct CDR3 sequences, about 7% detected once. The clonotype comes from a female donor with early-stage non-small cell lung cancer. Sequencing was performed on PBMCs, taken at surgery.

The CDR3 is CAISEWSSLLQETQYF. The CDR3 bases are TGTGCCATCAGTGAGTGGTCTAGCTTACTACAAGAGACCCAGTACTTC. The chain uses TRBV10-3 and TRBJ2-5, with a tentative D call TRBD2 (5 bases). The V and J ends lost 1 base and 2 bases respectively, with 14 bases between them. This CDR3 is built from 16 residues. Per germline, CDR1 ENHRY and CDR2 SYGVKD.